This TCR beta chain was recovered during a study of blood T cells in healthy people across ages. Combining a sample-barcoded 5' primer with a J-beta primer mix, a second PCR ran for roughly 7 to 11 cycles. One entry per CDR3 protein results from TCRdb running MiXCR on the 5' RACE reads. The sample records more than 700,000 distinct CDR3 sequences, around 50% being singletons. Study results and limitations: The study lacked donor CMV status, which possibly confounded expanded clonotype changes.

Concerning this clonotype itself: Its antigen is not known.

Specimen: blood. The clonotype comes from an elderly man in good health.

This CDR3 is CASSPNGGSTEAFF. Here the CDR3 DNA reads TGCGCCAGCAGCCCCAATGGGGGGAGCACTGAAGCTTTCTTT. This rearrangement joins TRBV4-1 to TRBJ1-1; TRBD1 is a possible D gene (5 bases). The V and J ends lost 4 bases and 4 bases respectively, with 13 bases between them. Germline loops: CDR1 MGHRA, CDR2 YSYEKL. The CDR3 totals 14 residues.